This T cell receptor (beta chain) was recovered during a study of CD8+ T cells in alopecia areata. Study-level results: Scalp data also include sequences from resident alphabeta T cells of normal skin. Compared with normal scalp, lesional scalp had higher clonality and more expanded CD8+ clones.

In germline, CDR1 is LNHDA, CDR2 SQIVND (reference sequence). The CDR3 is 9 amino acids. V was trimmed by 11 bases and J by 8 bases, leaving 9 bases between them. Both peripheral blood and punch biopsies of lesional scalp skin were obtained from patients who had alopecia areata. Cell sorting on a FACSAria was used to separate CD4+ and CD8+ T cells from the PBMCs. RNA, once extracted, was reverse transcribed into cDNA for use as the sequencing template. TCRdb keeps only in-frame clones here, not all; method: immunoSEQ multiplex PCR. The data show 150,000 or so clones, around 87% seen once. Turning to this clone: The antigen remains undetermined.

Here the sequenced sample was CD8+ T cells sorted from blood, taken at week 0. The clonotype originates from a human donor with alopecia areata. The chain has TRBV19 and TRBJ1-1; D possibly corresponds to TRBD1 (6 bases). DNA of the CDR3: TGTGCCGGGACAAAAGAAGCTTTCTTT. Translation: CAGTKEAFF. The whole variable domain, remainder taken from reference TRBV19 and TRBJ1-1, is DGGITQSPKYLFRKEGQNVTLSCEQNLNHDAMYWYRQDPGQGLRLIYYSQIVNDFQKGDIAEGYSVSREKKESFPLTVTSAQKNPTAFYLCAGTKEAFFGQGTRLTVV.